The clone carrying this T cell receptor (beta chain) has only one observation. This sample stems from a study of blood T cell repertoires in COVID-19. Study-wide context: The cDNA or gDNA used as material had been derived from T cells, B-cell-depleted T cells, or PBMCs.

Original methodology: Counts of nucleated cells, estimated from reference gene primer amplification, were obtained. Sequenced by immunoSEQ multiplex PCR; TCRdb stores in-frame clones only, minus some. Clone size and V and J calls were adopted from that table, with D and trimming inferred from the DNA. The sample includes around 300,000 clones, around 84% seen only once; the top ten take about 2.3%. The study assigned cohorts using participant-reported clinical history. Symptom resolution, clearance, or two negative PCRs marked the recovered donors of Cohort 3. The sequence was collected from a woman aged 45-59 years who had recovered from COVID-19. Input material: PBMCs or T cells enriched from blood (not recorded which).

Here the CDR3 reads CASTVDIGSGTDTQYF. The DNA for the CDR3 is TGTGCCAGCACCGTCGATATAGGGAGCGGCACAGATACGCAGTATTTT. This rearrangement joins TRBV2 to TRBJ2-3; D may be TRBD2 (5 bases). The germline gives CDR1 SNHLY, CDR2 FYNNEI. The CDR3 sequence is 16 residues long. Trimming removed 7 bases at V and 1 base at J, with 18 bases between.